A single sample gave rise to the 5 T cell receptor beta chains below, sequenced in a study of T cell responses to AZD1222 COVID-19 vaccine (dated by TCRdb to 2020 to 2023). The time point tag for this specimen amounts to: baseline before first vaccination. Libraries were constructed by the immunoSEQ multiplex PCR assay. The table comes from immuneACCESS by way of TCRdb, which keeps in-frame sequences with V and J called. Part of the clones is missing from these tables; in studies checked, under half for an unresolved V gene and the rest for unknown reasons. For this sample there are some 130,000 clones; approximately 90% appear just once. The ten most abundant clones make up roughly 3.1% of the sample. The specimen comprised peripheral blood, sampled on day 0 of AZD1222 vaccination. The receptor set was obtained from an adult in good health.

This chain uses TRBV18 with TRBJ2-7; TRBD1 aligns across 8 bases. Germline CDR1 KGHSH, CDR2 LQKENI. The CDR3 loop spans 15 amino acids. V lost 3 bases, J lost 3 bases, and 7 bases stayed unmatched. The CDR3 DNA reads as TGTGCCAGCTCACCGGTCTGGACAGGGAGCTACGAGCAGTACTTC. This codes for CASSPVWTGSYEQYF. The variable domain in full, completed from reference TRBV18 and TRBJ2-7, reads NAGVMQNPRHLVRRRGQEARLRCSPMKGHSHVYWYRQLPEEGLKFMVYLQKENIIDESGMPKERFSAEFPKEGPSILRIQQVVRGDSAAYFCASSPVWTGSYEQYFGPGTRLTVT.

The chain is built from TRBV24-1 and TRBJ2-3; TRBD1 might be the D (5 bases). V was cut by 9 bases and J by 0 bases, with 9 bases left in between. Germline assignment: CDR1 KGHDR and CDR2 SFDVKD. This CDR3 region has 13 residues. The CDR3 nucleotides read TGTGCCACCGGCTCAGGGAGCACAGATACGCAGTATTTT. Residues: CATGSGSTDTQYF.

In this sample, this clone turned up once. The chain links TRBV9 to TRBJ1-1, with D uncertain. Germline values: CDR1 SGDLS, CDR2 YYNGEE. Deletions cut 0 bases from V and 4 bases from J, with 10 bases between. The CDR3 length is 14 residues. CDR3 sequence reads: CASSVVATSTEAFF. The CDR3 DNA reads as TGTGCCAGCAGCGTAGTGGCCACCAGCACTGAAGCTTTCTTT.

The chain recombines TRBV15 with TRBJ1-2; TRBD1 matches at 11 bases. Germline trimming cut 5 bases from V and 6 bases from J; bases unmatched to any gene: 5. The CDR3 has 14 amino acids. Germline V gene sequence: CDR1 LNHNV, CDR2 YYDKDF (reference sequence). In DNA form, the CDR3 reads TGTGCCACCAGCCCGGACAGGGGGCTGAATGGCTACACCTTC. Protein product: CATSPDRGLNGYTF.

V usage is TRBV28 and J usage is TRBJ1-5, with D uncertain. V gave up 6 bases and J gave up 1 base, with 13 bases separating them. This CDR3 spans 15 amino acids. Germline V gene data show CDR1 as MDHEN and CDR2 as SYDVKM. CDR3 in DNA: TGTGCCAGCAGCATCGGGTCTCACAGCAATCAGCCCCAGCATTTT. It specifies CASSIGSHSNQPQHF.